These 16 T cell receptor beta chains originate from one sample sequenced in a study of regulatory T cells in long-lasting Graves disease. The sample's time point: persistent/refractory GD, antithyroid drugs over 5 years with positive TRAb. The TCR library used RNA extracted from PBMCs. Assembly of TCR beta libraries relied on iRepertoire HTBI primers together with Arm-PCR of CDR3 regions. In TCRdb, the multiplex PCR reads were re-called with MiXCR into one record per CDR3 protein. The repertoire includes about half a million distinct CDR3 sequences, about 20% of them detected once, and around 13% sits in the top ten. This material consisted of peripheral blood mononuclear cells (PBMCs), taken when the disease was refractory, from a patient treated with antithyroid drugs. All receptors derive from a female donor with Graves disease.

The gene calls are TRBV12-3 or TRBV12-4 and TRBJ1-3; TRBD1 aligns across 8 bases. The ends lost 5 bases at V and 1 base at J; junction bases unmatched: 10. The CDR3 is 17 amino acids. The CDR3 loop is CASSRRGGQASGNTIYF. The CDR3, as DNA: TGTGCCAGCAGTCGTCGGGGGGGACAGGCGTCTGGAAACACCATATATTTT.

This clonotype was observed a handful of times. This chain joins TRBV11-3 and TRBJ2-5; the D gene could be TRBD1 or TRBD2 (6 bases each). The DNA end is a closer match to TRBJ2-1, so the J assignment may be wrong. This CDR3 is built from 15 residues. Germline V gene data show CDR1 as SGHNT and CDR2 as YENEEA. In DNA, the CDR3 is TGTGCCAGCAGCTGGTCCGGGGGCGCATTCAATGAGCAGTTCTTC. It is translated as CASSWSGGAFNEQFF.

Comments on this clonotype: The junction departs from the called germline gene at one end, perhaps through a read error. The chain uses TRBV30 and TRBJ1-3, with unresolved D. Germline loops: CDR1 GTSNPN, CDR2 SVGIG (reference sequence). The CDR3 has 13 residues. The CDR3 nucleotides are TGTGCCAGGAGTGCCGCCTCTGGAAACACCATATATTTT. Encoded protein: CARSAASGNTIYF.

This clonotype turned up a few times. V is TRBV24-1 and J is TRBJ1-2; D is undetermined. The CDR3 contains 16 residues. Trimming cost V 3 bases and J 2 bases, with 15 bases left between them. Germline V lookup: CDR1 KGHDR, CDR2 SFDVKD. The CDR3 is CATSDGPGDPNYGYTF. The DNA for the CDR3 is TGTGCCACCAGTGATGGGCCAGGAGATCCCAACTATGGCTACACCTTC.

There are a few counts of this clonotype. The gene calls are TRBV28 and TRBJ2-3, with D tentatively TRBD1 (6 bases). The CDR3 sequence is 13 residues long. The germline CDR1 and CDR2 sequences are MDHEN and SYDVKM. The germline V and J ends were trimmed by 6 bases and 5 bases, with 12 bases remaining between them. The CDR3 nucleotides read TGTGCCAGCAGCCCAGGGGATAAAGATACGCAGTATTTT. It specifies CASSPGDKDTQYF.

There are a few counts of this clonotype. The rearrangement joins TRBV24-1 to TRBJ2-6; no reliable D call. The CDR3 contains 17 residues. The V gene's germline CDR1 is KGHDR and CDR2 SFDVKD. Trimming removed 7 bases at V and 2 bases at J, with 17 bases between. This chain's CDR3 is CATSPTEGRPGANVLTF. The DNA of the CDR3 is TGTGCCACCAGCCCGACCGAAGGAAGACCTGGGGCCAACGTCCTGACTTTC.

This clonotype was seen repeatedly, ten times or more. This rearrangement joins TRBV28 to TRBJ1-1; D is ambiguous. This CDR3 contains 14 residues. The ends were cut back, 2 bases at V and 4 bases at J, with 11 bases in the middle. Per the germline V gene, CDR1 is MDHEN and CDR2 is SYDVKM. CDR3 nucleotide sequence: TGTGCCAGCAGTTTAGAGGGTACCGGCACTGAAGCTTTCTTT. It yields the protein CASSLEGTGTEAFF.

V and J are TRBV4-3 and TRBJ1-6; D is possibly TRBD1 (5 bases). This CDR3 is 14 amino acids long. Trimming took off 0 bases at V and 10 bases at J, with 10 bases between the two ends. The V gene's germline CDR1 is LGHNA and CDR2 YSLEER. This CDR3 reads CASSQEDTGSPLHF. CDR3 DNA sequence: TGCGCCAGCAGCCAAGAGGACACTGGATCACCCCTCCACTTT.

This chain joins TRBV15 and TRBJ1-3, with no clear D. Germline CDR1 and CDR2: LNHNV and YYDKDF (reference sequence). CDR3 length equals 15 residues. V was shortened by 0 bases and J by 4 bases, with 10 bases between the two germline ends. CDR3 sequence: CATSRDSAGGNTIYF. Here the CDR3 DNA reads TGTGCCACCAGCAGAGATTCGGCAGGCGGAAACACCATATATTTT.

A word on this clonotype: A much more abundant neighbour one base away suggests this may be a read error. This chain uses TRBV12-3 or TRBV12-4 with TRBJ2-1; no firm D call. Trimming removed 6 bases from V and 9 bases from J, with 12 bases in between. The CDR3 loop spans 12 amino acids. The CDR3: CASRLGRSEQFF. In DNA, the CDR3 is TGTGCCAGCAGGCTGGGAAGGAGTGAGCAGTTCTTC.

This clonotype was seen at least ten times. This rearrangement joins TRBV12-3 or TRBV12-4 to TRBJ2-2; perhaps TRBD1 as D (5 bases). This CDR3 contains 13 residues. Trimming took 8 bases from V and 4 from J, leaving 11 bases between them. The CDR3 sequence: CASSRGGTGELFF. CDR3 in DNA: TGTGCCAGCTCAAGGGGTGGCACCGGGGAGCTGTTTTTT.

This clonotype was seen ten or more times. The rearrangement joins TRBV28 to TRBJ2-7, with TRBD1 identical over 10 bases. The CDR3 contains 12 residues. V lost 6 bases, J lost 12 bases, and 8 bases stayed unmatched. Germline CDR1 MDHEN, CDR2 SYDVKM. CDR3 protein: CASSPGQGERYF. The DNA of the CDR3 is TGTGCCAGCAGCCCCGGACAGGGGGAGAGGTACTTC. The variable domain in full, completed from reference TRBV28 and TRBJ2-7, reads DVKVTQSSRYLVKRTGEKVFLECVQDMDHENMFWYRQDPGLGLRLIYFSYDVKMKEKGDIPEGYSVSREKKERFSLILESASTNQTSMYLCASSPGQGERYFGPGTRLTVT.

The V gene is TRBV2, the J gene TRBJ1-1; TRBD1 aligns across 8 bases. The CDR3 is 13 amino acids. Germline trimming cut 8 bases from V and 1 base from J; bases unmatched to any gene: 3. Per the germline V gene, CDR1 is SNHLY and CDR2 is FYNNEI. The CDR3 sequence is CASQGAGNTEAFF. The CDR3 nucleotides are TGTGCCAGCCAGGGGGCGGGGAACACTGAAGCTTTCTTT. Full variable domain (outside the CDR3, taken from reference TRBV2 and TRBJ1-1): EPEVTQTPSHQVTQMGQEVILRCVPISNHLYFYWYRQILGQKVEFLVSFYNNEISEKSEIFDDQFSVERPDGSNFTLKIRSTKLEDSAMYFCASQGAGNTEAFFGQGTRLTVV.

There are a few counts of this clonotype. The CDR3 reads CASSQEGHQPQHF. CDR3 DNA: TGTGCCAGCAGCCAAGAGGGTCATCAGCCCCAGCATTTT. The J gene is TRBJ1-5, the V gene TRBV3-1; no clear D. The germline gives CDR1 LGHDT, CDR2 YNNKEL (reference sequence). This CDR3 has 13 amino acids. Trimming removed 0 bases from V and 5 bases from J, with 5 bases in between.

This clonotype was detected many times. This rearrangement joins TRBV28 to TRBJ2-5; unclear D gene. CDR1 is MDHEN and CDR2 is SYDVKM in the germline V gene. The CDR3 is made up of 13 amino acids. V lost 2 bases to trimming and J lost 5 bases, with 9 bases between them. CDR3 DNA: TGTGCCAGCAGTTTAGGGCATCTGGAGACCCAGTACTTC. Its translation: CASSLGHLETQYF.

This clonotype was seen many times. This chain connects TRBV20-1 to TRBJ2-7, with D possibly being TRBD2 (6 bases). CDR1 is DFQATT and CDR2 is SNEGSKA in the germline V gene (reference sequence). Trimming took 3 bases from V and 5 from J, leaving 11 bases between them. The CDR3 runs to 12 residues. Written as DNA, the CDR3 is TGCAGTGCTAGCCAAACTAGCAACGAGCAGTACTTC. This codes for CSASQTSNEQYF.